These 23 T cell receptor beta chains share one sample of origin, sequenced in a study of T cell responses to AZD1222 COVID-19 vaccine. The table came from immunoSEQ multiplex PCR; TCRdb's copy has only in-frame clones and leaves some out. Found here are 100,000 to 150,000 clones, around 90% of them singletons; the top ten hold 4% to 4.5%. The starting material was peripheral blood, obtained on day 0 of AZD1222 vaccination. All receptors derive from an adult in good health.

The chain has TRBV7-2 and TRBJ2-7; perhaps TRBD2 as D (5 bases). Deletions cut 1 base from V and 1 base from J, with 20 bases between. The CDR3 is 18 amino acids. CDR1 SGHTA and CDR2 FQGNSA come from the germline V gene. The CDR3 loop is CASSLGTSGGSTSYEQYF. The DNA for the CDR3 is TGTGCCAGCAGCTTAGGGACCTCGGGCGGGTCTACTTCCTACGAGCAGTACTTC.

CDR3 bases: TGTGCCAGCAGCTTAGCGCAGGGAGGAAACACCATATATTTT. Its translation: CASSLAQGGNTIYF. This chain connects TRBV7-8 to TRBJ1-3, with D possibly being TRBD1 (5 bases). The germline V and J ends were trimmed by 0 bases and 4 bases, with 7 bases remaining between them. The CDR3 length is 14 residues. CDR1 is SGHVS and CDR2 is FQNEAQ in the germline V gene.

This chain connects TRBV7-3 to TRBJ2-2, with D tentatively TRBD1 (5 bases). The germline V and J ends were trimmed by 4 bases and 3 bases, with 6 bases remaining between them. The CDR3 spans 13 residues. Per germline, CDR1 SGHTA and CDR2 FQGTGA. The CDR3 nucleotides read TGTGCCAGCAGCTCAGGGTACACCGGGGAGCTGTTTTTT. Translating it yields CASSSGYTGELFF. Full variable domain (outside the CDR3, taken from reference TRBV7-3 and TRBJ2-2): GAGVSQTPSNKVTEKGKYVELRCDPISGHTALYWYRQSLGQGPEFLIYFQGTGAADDSGLPNDRFFAVRPEGSVSTLKIQRTERGDSAVYLCASSSGYTGELFFGEGSRLTVL.

The chain links TRBV27 to TRBJ2-2; D gene uncertain. Deletions cut 3 bases from V and 5 bases from J, with 13 bases between. CDR3 length equals 15 residues. The V gene's germline CDR1 is MNHEY and CDR2 SMNVEV (reference sequence). The CDR3 nucleotides are TGTGCCAGCAGTTTCGTTAGCAGGCTTACCGGGGAGCTGTTTTTT. It translates to CASSFVSRLTGELFF.

The rearrangement uses TRBV3-1 (or the pseudogene TRBV3-2) and TRBJ2-2; 8 bases line up with TRBD2. Germline V gene lookup returns CDR1 LGHDT and CDR2 YNNKEL (reference sequence). With V trimmed by 5 bases and J by 6 bases, 5 bases remained unmatched. The CDR3 extends over 14 amino acids. CDR3 nucleotide sequence: TGTGCCAGCAGCACCGGGACTAGGTCCGGGGAGCTGTTTTTT. Encoded protein: CASSTGTRSGELFF.

The chain links TRBV5-1 to TRBJ1-1; TRBD1 might be the D (6 bases). V was trimmed by 0 bases and J by 8 bases, leaving 11 bases between them. In germline, CDR1 is SGHRS, CDR2 YFSETQ. This CDR3 has 13 residues. The CDR3 sequence: CASSLGTGTEAFF. In nucleotides, the CDR3 is TGCGCCAGCAGCTTGGGAACCGGGACAGAAGCTTTCTTT. Together with reference TRBV5-1 and TRBJ1-1, the CDR3 gives the full variable domain: KAGVTQTPRYLIKTRGQQVTLSCSPISGHRSVSWYQQTPGQGLQFLFEYFSETQRNKGNFPGRFSGRQFSNSRSEMNVSTLELGDSALYLCASSLGTGTEAFFGQGTRLTVV.

The chain recombines TRBV15 with TRBJ1-1; the D gene is possibly TRBD1 (5 bases). The CDR3 totals 13 residues. Germline V CDR1 and CDR2: LNHNV, YYDKDF (reference sequence). V lost 3 bases and J 10 bases, leaving 15 bases between the germline ends. CDR3 nucleotide sequence: TGTGCCACCAGCAGGAGCCCTACAGGTCTAGCTTTCTTT. Translated: CATSRSPTGLAFF.

The V call is TRBV3-1 (or the pseudogene TRBV3-2), the J call TRBJ2-3; 9 nucleotides align to TRBD1. Germline lookup yields CDR1 LGHDT and CDR2 YNNKEL (reference sequence). The junction had 4 bases not matched to a gene; V was cut back by 3 bases and J by 0 bases. This CDR3 is built from 16 residues. The CDR3 loop is CASSHDRGTSTDTQYF. In nucleotides, the CDR3 is TGTGCCAGCAGCCATGACAGGGGGACTAGCACAGATACGCAGTATTTT.

This clone was seen more than once but under ten times. The V and J genes are TRBV4-1 and TRBJ2-6; D gene ambiguous. This CDR3 has 14 amino acids. With 2 bases removed from V and 2 bases from J, the gap between germline ends came to 4 bases. Germline V gene lookup returns CDR1 MGHRA and CDR2 YSYEKL. CDR3 amino acids: CASSQRTGANVLTF. The CDR3 DNA sequence: TGCGCCAGCAGCCAAAGAACTGGGGCCAACGTCCTGACTTTC.

This chain connects TRBV9 to TRBJ2-3; TRBD2 agrees at 8 bases. Trimming cost V 0 bases and J 1 base; bases outside gene matches: 4. This CDR3 contains 16 residues. CDR1 and CDR2 from the germline V gene are SGDLS and YYNGEE. CDR3 DNA: TGTGCCAGCAGCGTAGCCGGAGCGGGGGGCACAGATACGCAGTATTTT. Protein: CASSVAGAGGTDTQYF.

The chain is built from TRBV7-9 and TRBJ2-1; D might be TRBD2 (7 bases). Trimming took off 3 bases at V and 4 bases at J, with 13 bases between the two ends. The germline V gene encodes CDR1 SEHNR and CDR2 FQNEAQ (reference sequence). The CDR3 length is 15 residues. For the CDR3, the DNA is TGTGCCAGCAGCTTTTCGGGGGGCGGGTACAATGAGCAGTTCTTC. It specifies CASSFSGGGYNEQFF.

V usage is TRBV11-2 and J usage is TRBJ2-1; D uncertain. The CDR3 extends over 14 amino acids. The germline V gene encodes CDR1 SGHAT and CDR2 FQNNGV. The ends were cut back, 0 bases at V and 7 bases at J, with 10 bases in the middle. CDR3 region: CASSLEWQVNEQFF. The CDR3 DNA reads TGTGCCAGCAGCTTAGAGTGGCAAGTTAATGAGCAGTTCTTC.

V usage is TRBV9 and J usage is TRBJ1-1; tentatively, D is TRBD1 (6 bases). V was shortened by 0 bases and J by 1 base, with 13 bases between the two germline ends. Germline CDR1 and CDR2: SGDLS and YYNGEE. The CDR3 has 16 amino acids. The DNA for the CDR3 is TGTGCCAGCAGCGTAGATGGGGGGCGCGAGAACACTGAAGCTTTCTTT. Translated, it gives CASSVDGGRENTEAFF.

In nucleotides, the CDR3 is TGTGCCAGCAGCCAAGGCCCGAGTACCCAGTACTTC. Encoded protein: CASSQGPSTQYF. The chain has TRBV3-1 (or the pseudogene TRBV3-2) and TRBJ2-5; D is undetermined. V was clipped by 1 base and J by 8 bases, with 8 bases between them. Germline V gives CDR1 LGHDT, CDR2 YNNKEL (reference sequence). The length of the CDR3 is 12 residues.

This rearrangement joins TRBV9 to TRBJ2-1, with TRBD1 matching over 9 bases. The CDR3 length is 14 residues. CDR1 is SGDLS and CDR2 is YYNGEE in the germline V gene. V dropped 0 bases and J dropped 9; count of bases not matched to a gene: 4. The DNA for the CDR3 is TGTGCCAGCAGCGTAGCGGACAGGGGAGGTGAGCAGTTCTTC. It translates to CASSVADRGGEQFF.

The rearrangement uses TRBV9 and TRBJ1-3; the D is unclear. This CDR3 has 13 amino acids. Germline-derived CDR1 and CDR2 are SGDLS and YYNGEE. Trimming took 3 bases from V and 8 from J, leaving 12 bases between them. CDR3 in amino acids: CASSESHKDTIYF. The CDR3, as DNA: TGTGCCAGCAGCGAGAGCCATAAGGACACCATATATTTT.

This chain links TRBV19 with TRBJ1-1, with 12 bases fitting TRBD1. The junction had 8 bases not matched to a gene; V was cut back by 4 bases and J by 2 bases. Germline V gene data show CDR1 as LNHDA and CDR2 as SQIVND (reference sequence). The CDR3 has 17 residues. CDR3 residues: CASSTPGQGAPNTEAFF. For the CDR3, the DNA is TGTGCCAGTAGTACCCCGGGACAGGGGGCCCCAAACACTGAAGCTTTCTTT.

This chain connects TRBV9 to TRBJ2-2, with TRBD1 as a possible D gene (5 bases). From germline, CDR1 is SGDLS and CDR2 YYNGEE. The CDR3 contains 14 residues. Deletions cut 0 bases from V and 6 bases from J, with 9 bases between. CDR3 bases: TGTGCCAGCAGCGTAGAGGGGTCAGCCGGGGAGCTGTTTTTT. Its protein is CASSVEGSAGELFF.

This clone occurred a few times. The chain links TRBV14 to TRBJ1-4; 11 bases align to TRBD1. This CDR3 is built from 14 residues. V was pared by 4 bases and J by 10 bases, with 5 bases of the junction left unmatched. Germline V gene sequence: CDR1 SGHDN, CDR2 FVKESK. CDR3 residues: CASSPDRGPGKLFF. As DNA, the CDR3 is TGTGCCAGCAGCCCGGACAGGGGGCCTGGAAAACTGTTTTTT.

This rearrangement joins TRBV20-1 to TRBJ1-1, with no clear D. This CDR3 is 12 amino acids long. V was shortened by 3 bases and J by 6 bases, with 11 bases between the two germline ends. The V gene's germline CDR1 is DFQATT and CDR2 SNEGSKA (reference sequence). The CDR3 here is CSASGGHPEAFF. The CDR3, as DNA: TGCAGTGCTAGTGGAGGGCACCCTGAAGCTTTCTTT.

This clone came up once. V and J are TRBV20-1 and TRBJ2-7; TRBD2 agrees at 7 bases. The ends lost 3 bases at V and 7 bases at J; junction bases unmatched: 12. There are 14 residues in the CDR3. CDR1 and CDR2 from the germline V gene are DFQATT and SNEGSKA (reference sequence). CDR3 coding DNA: TGCAGTGCTAGTGGCGGGAGATGGGAAGGTGAGCAGTACTTC. As protein: CSASGGRWEGEQYF.

The gene calls are TRBV4-1 and TRBJ1-2, with 8 positions matching TRBD1. Per the germline V gene, CDR1 is MGHRA and CDR2 is YSYEKL. The CDR3 extends over 15 amino acids. Unmatched junction bases numbered 10, after V lost 4 bases and J lost 6 bases. DNA for the CDR3: TGCGCCAGCAGCCCTGACGGACAGGGTATGGATGGCTACACCTTC. Translation gives CASSPDGQGMDGYTF.

The J gene is TRBJ2-7, the V gene TRBV3-1 (or the pseudogene TRBV3-2), with 14 bases lining up with TRBD2. The germline V gene encodes CDR1 LGHDT and CDR2 YNNKEL (reference sequence). V shed 4 bases and J 6 bases; nucleotides not matched to a gene: 5. There are 15 residues in the CDR3. CDR3 in amino acids: CASSRGTSGSSEQYF. The CDR3 DNA is TGTGCCAGCAGCCGGGGGACTAGCGGGAGTAGCGAGCAGTACTTC.